Sequencing of this TCR beta chain was carried out in a study of T cell repertoires in cytomegalovirus infection. This clonotype has only a few counts. The antigen is unknown. General study findings and limits: Of the TCR beta families, the public ones yielded a cumulative frequency that identified carriers of CMV plus the relevant HLA. Ex vivo, HLA-C-restricted CMV-specific TCR beta clonotypes prevailed over the rest of the response.

TCRdb re-derived calls from the reads in MiXCR, one entry per CDR3 protein. The sample has roughly 600,000 distinct CDR3 sequences, 20% to 25% seen once; the top ten hold around 7.6%. V shed 2 bases and J shed 2 bases, with 16 bases lying between them. The germline gives CDR1 SEHNR, CDR2 FQNEAQ (reference sequence). The CDR3 runs to 16 residues. Sequencing input: CD8+ T cells from PBMCs. The chain is built from TRBV7-9 and TRBJ2-7; weak D call: TRBD1 (6 bases). The source of this sequence is a human donor in good health (CMV status not recorded). Some clones in this sample may be carry-over from other donors' samples. In DNA, the CDR3 is TGTGCCAGCAGCTTATCTCGGAACAGGGTGGCCTACGAGCAGTACTTC. This codes for CASSLSRNRVAYEQYF.